This T cell receptor beta chain was captured by sequencing in a study of blood T cell repertoires in COVID-19. Across the whole study: Spain, Italy and the United States supplied samples that represented acute and convalescent COVID-19. PBMCs, B-cell-depleted T cells, or T cells provided the cDNA or gDNA that made up the material.

Original processing methods: Estimation of nucleated cell counts relied on the amplification of reference gene primers. The method was immunoSEQ multiplex PCR; TCRdb's version includes in-frame clones alone and lacks a portion of them. The V and J calls and the clone size are those of that table, but D and trimming were determined from the DNA. This sample yields 95,000 to 150,000 clones, of which about 90% are seen a single time; 25% to 30% belongs to the top ten. Trimming stripped 9 bases from V and 1 base from J, with 6 bases between. Germline loops: CDR1 MNHEY, CDR2 SMNVEV (reference sequence). CDR3 size: 11 residues.

The sequencing input was peripheral blood. This clonotype originated in a woman between 65 and 79 years old with acute or convalescent COVID-19. The chain recombines TRBV27 with TRBJ1-2, with D hard to call. CDR3 nucleotides: TGTGCCAGGACACTTAACTATGGCTACACCTTC. Protein sequence: CARTLNYGYTF.